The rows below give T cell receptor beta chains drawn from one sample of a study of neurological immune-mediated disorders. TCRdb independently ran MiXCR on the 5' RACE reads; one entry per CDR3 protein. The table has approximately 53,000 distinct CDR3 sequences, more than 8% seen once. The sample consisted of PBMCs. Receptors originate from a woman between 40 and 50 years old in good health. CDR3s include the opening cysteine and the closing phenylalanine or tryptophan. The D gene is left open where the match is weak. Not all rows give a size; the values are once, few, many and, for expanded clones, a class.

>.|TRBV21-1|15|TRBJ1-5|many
TGTGCCAGCAGCGGTGGACAGGGAGAAGGTCGAGCCCAGCATTTT
CASSGGQGEGRAQHF
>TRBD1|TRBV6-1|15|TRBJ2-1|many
TGTGCCAGCAGTGAAATTAGGACAGGGCACAATGAGCAGTTCTTC
CASSEIRTGHNEQFF
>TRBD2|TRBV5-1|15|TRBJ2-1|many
TGCGCCAGCAGCAATAGCGGGGGCTCCTACAATGAGCAGTTCTTC
CASSNSGGSYNEQFF
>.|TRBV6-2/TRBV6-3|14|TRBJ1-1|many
TGTGCCAGCAGTTACATAACGGTAGAGTCTGAAGCTTTCTTT
CASSYITVESEAFF
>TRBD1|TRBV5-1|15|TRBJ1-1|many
TGCGCCAGCTGCCCGGGACAGGGCTTCGGCACTGAAGCTTTCTTT
CASCPGQGFGTEAFF
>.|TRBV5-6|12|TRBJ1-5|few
TGCGCCTGCAGCGCTGACGATCAGCCCCAGCATTTT
CACSADDQPQHF
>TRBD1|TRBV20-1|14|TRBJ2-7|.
TGCAGTGCTAGGGCCCGGGACAGAACCTACGAGCAGTACTTC
CSARARDRTYEQYF
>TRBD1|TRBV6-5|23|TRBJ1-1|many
TGTGCCAGCAGTTACTCGTGGACAGGGAGCTCTAAACGGGGGTCTCTAAGTCTGAATGAAGCTTTCTTT
CASSYSWTGSSKRGSLSLNEAFF
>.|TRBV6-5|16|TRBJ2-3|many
TGTGCCAGCAGTTACAGACGGGACACTCCCACAGATACGCAGTATTTT
CASSYRRDTPTDTQYF
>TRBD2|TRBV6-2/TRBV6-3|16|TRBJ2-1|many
TGTGCCAGCAGGAGACTAGCGGGAGGGCCGAGCAATGAGCAGTTCTTC
CASRRLAGGPSNEQFF
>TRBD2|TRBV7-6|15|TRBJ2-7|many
TGTGCCAGCAGTCTACGGAGCGGGGGGGCGGGCGAGCAGTACTTC
CASSLRSGGAGEQYF
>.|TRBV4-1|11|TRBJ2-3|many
TGCGCCAGCAGCCAAGGGTACACGCAGTATTTT
CASSQGYTQYF
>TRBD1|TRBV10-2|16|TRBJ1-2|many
TGCGCCAGCAGTGATGTGGACAGGGGTACGATGGATGGCTACACCTTC
CASSDVDRGTMDGYTF
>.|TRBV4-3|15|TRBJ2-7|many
TGCGCCAGCAGCTTACACCTATCTAGCTCCTACGAGCAGTACTTC
CASSLHLSSSYEQYF
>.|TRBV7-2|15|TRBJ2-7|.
TGTGCCAGCAGCACGGGGGAACAGGGGTCCTACGAGCAGTACTTC
CASSTGEQGSYEQYF
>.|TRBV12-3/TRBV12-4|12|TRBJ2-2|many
TGTGCCAGCGGATCGAACACCGGGGAGCTGTTTTTT
CASGSNTGELFF
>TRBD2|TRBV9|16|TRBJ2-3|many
TGTGCCAGCAGCGGCCGAGCGGGGGGATTAACAGATACGCAGTATTTT
CASSGRAGGLTDTQYF
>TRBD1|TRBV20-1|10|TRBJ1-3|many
TGCAGTGCTAGAGTTCCGACAGGGGAGTTT
CSARVPTGEF
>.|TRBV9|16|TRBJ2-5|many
TGTGCCAGCAGCGGCCCCCGGGCAGCGTACCAAGAGACCCAGTACTTC
CASSGPRAAYQETQYF
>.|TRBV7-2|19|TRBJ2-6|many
TGTGCCACCCTCACGCAAAGATCCAGTCTCGGAACTGGGGCCAACGTCCTGACTTTC
CATLTQRSSLGTGANVLTF
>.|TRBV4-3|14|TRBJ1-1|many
TGCGCCAGCAGCCAAGTGACGAGGAGCACTGAAGCTTTCTTT
CASSQVTRSTEAFF
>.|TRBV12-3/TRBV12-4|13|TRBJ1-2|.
TGTGCCAGCACCCTGCAGGGAGCCTATGGCTACACCTTC
CASTLQGAYGYTF
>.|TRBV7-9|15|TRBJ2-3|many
TGTGCCAGCAGCTTGTCGGGGGACAGCACAGATACGCAGTATTTT
CASSLSGDSTDTQYF
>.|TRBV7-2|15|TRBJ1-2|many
TGTGCCAGCAGCTTATTCCCCAGGGCGGGCTATGGCTACACCTTC
CASSLFPRAGYGYTF
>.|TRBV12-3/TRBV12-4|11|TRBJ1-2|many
TGTGCCAGCACGTTAGGGGGTGGCTACACCTTC
CASTLGGGYTF
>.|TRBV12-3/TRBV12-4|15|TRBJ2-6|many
TGTGCCAGCAGTAGACTGGGCTCTGGGGCCAACGTCCTGACTTTC
CASSRLGSGANVLTF
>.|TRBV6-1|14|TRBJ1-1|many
TGTGCCAGCATTCACTCAGGGGTGAACACTGAAGCTTTCTTT
CASIHSGVNTEAFF
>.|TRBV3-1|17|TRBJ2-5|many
TGTGCCAGCAGCCAAGATTGGGGCCTCTCGGGGCAAGAGACCCAGTACTTC
CASSQDWGLSGQETQYF
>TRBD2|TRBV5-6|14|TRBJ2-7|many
TGTGCCAGCACCACGGTAGGGACTAGCTACGAGCAGTACTTC
CASTTVGTSYEQYF
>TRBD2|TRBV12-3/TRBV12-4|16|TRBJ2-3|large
TGTGCCAGCAGCTTGATCCAGCGGGAGGGCAGGGATACGCAGTATTTT
CASSLIQREGRDTQYF
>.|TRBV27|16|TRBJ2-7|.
TGTGCCAGCAGTCACAATCTCCGGGACGGTCTCTACGAGCAGTACTTC
CASSHNLRDGLYEQYF
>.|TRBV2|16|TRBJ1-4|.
TGTGCCAGCCATAGACCGGGACACGCACGTAATGAAAAACTGTTTTTT
CASHRPGHARNEKLFF
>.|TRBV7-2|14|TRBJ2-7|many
TGTGCCAGCAGCCCGGCCGTCGGCATCGGCGAGCAGTACTTC
CASSPAVGIGEQYF
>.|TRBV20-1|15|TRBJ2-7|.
TGCAGTGCTAGAGACTGCGGTGGCAGCTCCTACGAGCAGTACTTC
CSARDCGGSSYEQYF
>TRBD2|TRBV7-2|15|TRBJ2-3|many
TGTGCCAGCAGCTACACCGCGGGAGGCTCAGATACGCAGTATTTT
CASSYTAGGSDTQYF
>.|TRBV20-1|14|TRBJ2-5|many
TGCAGTGCTACCTCCCGGCCCTCGCAAGAGACCCAGTACTTC
CSATSRPSQETQYF
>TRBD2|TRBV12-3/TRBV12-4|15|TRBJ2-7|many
TGTGCCAGCAGTCCCCGGACTAGCGGGGGTTACGAGCAGTACTTC
CASSPRTSGGYEQYF
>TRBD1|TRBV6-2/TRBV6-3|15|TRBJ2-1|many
TGTGCCAGCAGTCTCCGGGACAGGGTCTGGAATGAGCAGTTCTTC
CASSLRDRVWNEQFF
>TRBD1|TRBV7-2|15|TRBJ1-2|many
TGTGCCAGCAGCTGGACAGGGGGTGAGAACTATGGCTACACCTTC
CASSWTGGENYGYTF
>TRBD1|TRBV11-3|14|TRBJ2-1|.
TGTGCCAGCAGCTTGTCCCGGGACAGCAATGAGCAGTTCTTC
CASSLSRDSNEQFF
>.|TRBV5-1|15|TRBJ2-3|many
TGCGCCAGCAGCTTGCTAGGGGCCCGCACAGATACGCAGTATTTT
CASSLLGARTDTQYF
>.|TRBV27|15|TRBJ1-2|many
TGTGCCAGCAGTTTATCGAGGGACACTCCCTATGGCTACACCTTC
CASSLSRDTPYGYTF
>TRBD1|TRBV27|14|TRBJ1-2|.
TGTGCCAGCAGTATCCACAGGGGGGCGGAGGGCTACACCTTC
CASSIHRGAEGYTF
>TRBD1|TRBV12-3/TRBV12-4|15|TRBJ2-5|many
TGTGCCAGCAGTTTCAACAGGGGTGGTCGGGAGACCCAGTACTTC
CASSFNRGGRETQYF
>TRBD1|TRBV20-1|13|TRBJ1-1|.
TGCAGTGCTAGGACAGGGGAAGGAACTGAAGCTTTCTTT
CSARTGEGTEAFF
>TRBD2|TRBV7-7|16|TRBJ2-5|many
TGTGCTAGCAGCCCCTGGACTAGCGACCGCCAGGAGACCCAGTACTTC
CASSPWTSDRQETQYF
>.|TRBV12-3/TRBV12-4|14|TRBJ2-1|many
TGTGCCAGCAGTTTAGTTACCGGTTCCAATGAGCAGTTCTTC
CASSLVTGSNEQFF
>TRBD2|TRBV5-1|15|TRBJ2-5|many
TGCGCCAGCAGCTTTACTAGCGGGAGACCAGAGACCCAGTACTTC
CASSFTSGRPETQYF
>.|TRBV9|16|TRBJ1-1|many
TGTGCCAGCAGCGTAGGAGGATCAAGGCAGAACACTGAAGCTTTCTTT
CASSVGGSRQNTEAFF
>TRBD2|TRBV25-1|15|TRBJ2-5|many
TGTGCCAAAGCATCTCTAGCGGGGGGGCCAGAGACCCAGTACTTC
CAKASLAGGPETQYF
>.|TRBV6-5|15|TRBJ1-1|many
TGTGCCAGCAGTTACGGTTGGCGGGTGGGCACTGAAGCTTTCTTT
CASSYGWRVGTEAFF
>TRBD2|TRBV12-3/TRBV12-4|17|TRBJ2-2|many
TGTGCCAGCAGTTTAGCGACTAGCGGGATGACCACCGGGGAGCTGTTTTTT
CASSLATSGMTTGELFF
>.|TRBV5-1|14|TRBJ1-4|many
TGCGCCAGCAGTTTACAGACTTCTAATGAAAAACTGTTTTTT
CASSLQTSNEKLFF
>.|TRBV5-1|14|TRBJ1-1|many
TGCGCCAGCAGCTTGGCCGCAGATAACACTGAAGCTTTCTTT
CASSLAADNTEAFF
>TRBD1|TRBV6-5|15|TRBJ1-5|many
TGTGCCAGCAGTATCGGGACAGGGCGCCTATGGCCCCAGCATTTT
CASSIGTGRLWPQHF
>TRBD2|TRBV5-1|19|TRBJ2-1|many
TGCGCCAGCAGCTCCCGAAAGTTTTCAACGGCGGGGGGAGATAATGAGCAGTTCTTC
CASSSRKFSTAGGDNEQFF
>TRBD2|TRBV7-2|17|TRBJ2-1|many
TGTGCCAGCATCTCCGCCCCGGGACTAGCGGGGGTTATTGAGCAGTTCTTC
CASISAPGLAGVIEQFF
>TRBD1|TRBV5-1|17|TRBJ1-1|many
TGCGCCAGCAGCTTGGAGGGACAGGGGGTCATGAACACTGAAGCTTTCTTT
CASSLEGQGVMNTEAFF